This T cell receptor (beta chain) was recorded in a study of T cell repertoires in cytomegalovirus infection. Overall study findings and caveats: Identification of carriers of CMV plus the relevant HLA was performed using cumulative public TCR beta family frequency.

MiXCR, run by TCRdb on the reads, gives a single entry per CDR3 protein. This table holds about 220,000 distinct CDR3 sequences, roughly two fifths found once. Looked up from germline, CDR1 is SGHVS and CDR2 is FNYEAQ. The CDR3 covers 11 residues. Trimming shortened V by 6 bases and J by 8 bases, and 10 bases separated the two germline ends. In this sample, this clonotype turned up once. Antigen: not known. V usage is TRBV7-6 and J usage is TRBJ1-1; tentatively, D is TRBD1 (5 bases). The sample in question was CD8+ T cells from cultured PBMCs, obtained from culture after CMV antigen stimulation. This receptor was obtained from a human donor in good health (CMV status not recorded). Some clones in this sample may be carry-over from other donors' samples. CDR3: CASRRQPEAFF. CDR3 nucleotide sequence: TGTGCCAGCAGACGACAGCCAGAAGCTTTCTTT. Supplemented by reference TRBV7-6 and TRBJ1-1, the full variable domain reads GAGVSQSPRYKVTKRGQDVALRCDPISGHVSLYWYRQALGQGPEFLTYFNYEAQQDKSGLPNDRFSAERPEGSISTLTIQRTEQRDSAMYRCASRRQPEAFFGQGTRLTVV.